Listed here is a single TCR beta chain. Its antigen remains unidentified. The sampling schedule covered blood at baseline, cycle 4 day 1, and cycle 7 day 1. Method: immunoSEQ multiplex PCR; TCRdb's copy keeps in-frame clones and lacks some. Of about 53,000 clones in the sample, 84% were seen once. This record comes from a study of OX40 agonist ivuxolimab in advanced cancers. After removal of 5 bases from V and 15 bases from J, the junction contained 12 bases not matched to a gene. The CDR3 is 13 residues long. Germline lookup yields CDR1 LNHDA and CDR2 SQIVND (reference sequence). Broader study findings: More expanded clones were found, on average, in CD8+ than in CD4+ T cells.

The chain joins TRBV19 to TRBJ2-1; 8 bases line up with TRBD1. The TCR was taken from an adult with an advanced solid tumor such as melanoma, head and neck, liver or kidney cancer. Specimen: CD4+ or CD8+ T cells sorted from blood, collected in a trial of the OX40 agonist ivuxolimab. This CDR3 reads CASSPRGRTGLFF. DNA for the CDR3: TGTGCCAGTAGTCCTCGGGGGCGGACAGGGCTGTTCTTC.